Listed here are 6 T cell receptor beta chains from one sample, sequenced in a study of cytomegalovirus exposure and HLA in healthy donors. The table came from immunoSEQ multiplex PCR; TCRdb's copy has only in-frame clones and leaves some out. The profile covers fewer than 85,000 clones, with about 96% appearing a single time and about 1.3% taken by the ten largest. The sequenced sample consisted of PBMCs. These receptors were taken from a woman under 30 in good health and CMV-seronegative.

This chain connects TRBV27 to TRBJ2-1; possibly TRBD2 for D (5 bases). Trimming shortened V by 2 bases and J by 4 bases, and 9 bases separated the two germline ends. Per the germline V gene, CDR1 is MNHEY and CDR2 is SMNVEV (reference sequence). The CDR3 consists of 14 residues. CDR3 bases: TGTGCCAGCAGTTTACCGGGCGGGTACAATGAGCAGTTCTTC. The encoded protein is CASSLPGGYNEQFF.

The gene calls are TRBV27 and TRBJ1-1; 7 positions agree with TRBD1. After removal of 11 bases from V and 3 bases from J, the junction contained 15 bases not matched to a gene. The CDR3 contains 15 residues. The V gene's germline CDR1 is MNHEY and CDR2 SMNVEV (reference sequence). CDR3 amino acids: CADRTGVFPYTEAFF. The CDR3 DNA is TGTGCCGATCGAACAGGGGTTTTTCCCTACACTGAAGCTTTCTTT.

This clone was seen just once. V gene TRBV7-9 combines with J gene TRBJ1-1; a weak D match, TRBD1 (6 bases). The germline CDR1 and CDR2 sequences are SEHNR and FQNEAQ (reference sequence). Trimming removed 5 bases from V and 1 base from J, with 11 bases in between. This CDR3 spans 14 amino acids. CDR3 nucleotide sequence: TGTGCCAGCAGCCAGGGACAATGGAACACTGAAGCTTTCTTT. This encodes CASSQGQWNTEAFF.

This chain links TRBV15 with TRBJ2-1, with D possibly being TRBD2 (6 bases). There are 16 residues in the CDR3. V lost 0 bases and J 3 bases, leaving 12 bases between the germline ends. The V gene's germline CDR1 is LNHNV and CDR2 YYDKDF (reference sequence). The CDR3, as DNA: TGTGCCACCAGCAGAGAGCGGGACCCTAGCTACAATGAGCAGTTCTTC. This encodes CATSRERDPSYNEQFF.

This rearrangement joins TRBV7-9 to TRBJ2-7, with D perhaps TRBD2 (6 bases). Germline CDR1 is SEHNR and CDR2 is FQNEAQ (reference sequence). CDR3 length equals 14 residues. The germline V and J ends were trimmed by 7 bases and 6 bases, with 19 bases remaining between them. The CDR3 reads CASNPGLASSEQYF. CDR3 coding DNA: TGTGCCAGCAACCCGGGACTCGCAAGCTCCGAGCAGTACTTC.

V and J are TRBV19 and TRBJ2-7; the match to TRBD1 covers 11 bases. The CDR3 runs 16 residues. Germline V gene lookup returns CDR1 LNHDA and CDR2 SQIVND (reference sequence). V lost 5 bases and J lost 4; bases outside the gene matches: 10. CDR3 nucleotides: TGTGCCAGTAGTCCCTCGGCCGGACAGGGGGCATACGAGCAGTACTTC. The encoded protein is CASSPSAGQGAYEQYF.